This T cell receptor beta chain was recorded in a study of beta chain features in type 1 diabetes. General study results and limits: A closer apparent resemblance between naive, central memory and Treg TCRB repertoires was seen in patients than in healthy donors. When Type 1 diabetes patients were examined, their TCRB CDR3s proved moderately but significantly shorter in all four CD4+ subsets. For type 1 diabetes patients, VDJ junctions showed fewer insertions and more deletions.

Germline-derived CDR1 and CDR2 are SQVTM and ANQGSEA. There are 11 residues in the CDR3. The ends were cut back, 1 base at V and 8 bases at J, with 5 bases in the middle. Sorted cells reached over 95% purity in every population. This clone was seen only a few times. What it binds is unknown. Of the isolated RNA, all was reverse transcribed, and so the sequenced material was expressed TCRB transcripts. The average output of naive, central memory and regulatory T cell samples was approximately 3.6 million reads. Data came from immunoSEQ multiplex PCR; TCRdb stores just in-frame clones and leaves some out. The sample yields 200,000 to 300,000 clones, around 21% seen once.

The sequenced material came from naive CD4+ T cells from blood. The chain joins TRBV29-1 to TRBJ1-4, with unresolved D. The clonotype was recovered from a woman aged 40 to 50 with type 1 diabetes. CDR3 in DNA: TGCAGCGTTGAAGTGAGCGAAAAACTGTTTTTT. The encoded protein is CSVEVSEKLFF.